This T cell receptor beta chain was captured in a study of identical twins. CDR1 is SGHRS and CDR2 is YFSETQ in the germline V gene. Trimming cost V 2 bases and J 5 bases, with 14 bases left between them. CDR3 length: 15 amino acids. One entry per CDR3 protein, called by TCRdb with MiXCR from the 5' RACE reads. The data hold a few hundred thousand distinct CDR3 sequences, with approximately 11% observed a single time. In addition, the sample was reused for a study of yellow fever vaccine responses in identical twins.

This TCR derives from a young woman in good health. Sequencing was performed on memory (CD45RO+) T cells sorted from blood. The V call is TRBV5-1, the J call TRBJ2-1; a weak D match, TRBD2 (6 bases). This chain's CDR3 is CASSLTGEADNEQFF. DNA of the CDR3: TGCGCCAGCAGCTTAACGGGGGAGGCTGACAATGAGCAGTTCTTC.